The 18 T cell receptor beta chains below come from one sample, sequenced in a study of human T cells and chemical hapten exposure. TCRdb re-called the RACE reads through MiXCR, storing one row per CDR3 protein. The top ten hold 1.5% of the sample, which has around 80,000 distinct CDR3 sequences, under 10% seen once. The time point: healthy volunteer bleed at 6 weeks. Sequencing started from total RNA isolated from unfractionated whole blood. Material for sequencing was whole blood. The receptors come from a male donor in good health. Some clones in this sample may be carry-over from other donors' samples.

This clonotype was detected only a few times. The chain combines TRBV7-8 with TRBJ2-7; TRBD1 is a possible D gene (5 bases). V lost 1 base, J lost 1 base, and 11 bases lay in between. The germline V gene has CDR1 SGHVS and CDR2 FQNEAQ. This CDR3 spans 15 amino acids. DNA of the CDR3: TGTGCCAGCAGCTTAGGGCAGGGCCCTTCCTACGAGCAGTACTTC. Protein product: CASSLGQGPSYEQYF.

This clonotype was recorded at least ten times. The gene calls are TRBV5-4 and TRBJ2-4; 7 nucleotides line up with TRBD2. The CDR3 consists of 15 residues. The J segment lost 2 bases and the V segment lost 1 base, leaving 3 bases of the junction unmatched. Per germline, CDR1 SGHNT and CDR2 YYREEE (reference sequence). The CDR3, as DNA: TGTGCCAGCAGCTTGACTAGCGCATCCAAAAACATTCAGTACTTC. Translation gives CASSLTSASKNIQYF.

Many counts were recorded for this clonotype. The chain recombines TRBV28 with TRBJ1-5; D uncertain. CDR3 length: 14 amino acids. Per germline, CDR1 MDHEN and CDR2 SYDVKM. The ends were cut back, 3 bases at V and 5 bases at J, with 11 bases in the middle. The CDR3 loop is CASSLRQYDQPQHF. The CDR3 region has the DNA TGTGCCAGCAGTTTGCGGCAGTACGATCAGCCCCAGCATTTT.

This CDR3 is CASSLAGGANYGYTF. CDR3 bases: TGTGCCAGCAGCTTAGCAGGGGGCGCTAACTATGGCTACACCTTC. The chain couples TRBV7-2 to TRBJ1-2; 7 bases fit TRBD1. Germline CDR1 is SGHTA and CDR2 is FQGNSA. V trimming: 0 bases; J trimming: 0 bases; junction bases outside the gene matches: 1. The CDR3 is 15 residues long. Full variable domain (outside the CDR3, taken from reference TRBV7-2 and TRBJ1-2): GAGVSQSPSNKVTEKGKDVELRCDPISGHTALYWYRQSLGQGLEFLIYFQGNSAPDKSGLPSDRFSAERTGGSVSTLTIQRTQQEDSAVYLCASSLAGGANYGYTFGSGTRLTVV.

CDR3 sequence: CASSPGTATEAFF. The CDR3 DNA reads TGTGCCAGCAGCCCCGGGACAGCAACTGAAGCTTTCTTT. This chain links TRBV28 with TRBJ1-1; TRBD1 matches 7 bases. This CDR3 region has 13 residues. The germline V gene has CDR1 MDHEN and CDR2 SYDVKM. Unmatched junction bases numbered 6, after V lost 6 bases and J lost 5 bases. Together with reference TRBV28 and TRBJ1-1, the CDR3 gives the full variable domain: DVKVTQSSRYLVKRTGEKVFLECVQDMDHENMFWYRQDPGLGLRLIYFSYDVKMKEKGDIPEGYSVSREKKERFSLILESASTNQTSMYLCASSPGTATEAFFGQGTRLTVV.

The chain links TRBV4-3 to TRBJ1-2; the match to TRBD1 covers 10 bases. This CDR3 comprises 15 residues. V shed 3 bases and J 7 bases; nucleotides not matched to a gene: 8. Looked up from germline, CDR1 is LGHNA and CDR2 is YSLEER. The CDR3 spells CASSQPGQGLGGYTF. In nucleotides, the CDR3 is TGCGCCAGCAGCCAGCCGGGACAGGGGCTGGGTGGCTACACCTTC.

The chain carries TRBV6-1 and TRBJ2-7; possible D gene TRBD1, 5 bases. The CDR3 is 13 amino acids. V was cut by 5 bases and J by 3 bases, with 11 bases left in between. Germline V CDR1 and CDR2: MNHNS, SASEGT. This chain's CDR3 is CASSFATDYEQYF. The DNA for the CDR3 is TGTGCCAGCAGTTTCGCGACAGACTACGAGCAGTACTTC.

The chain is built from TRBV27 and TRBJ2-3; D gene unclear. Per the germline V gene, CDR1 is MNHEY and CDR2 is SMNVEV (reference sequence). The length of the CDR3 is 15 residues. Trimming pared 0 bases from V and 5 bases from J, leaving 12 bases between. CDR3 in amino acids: CASSLSATYKDTQYF. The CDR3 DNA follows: TGTGCCAGCAGTTTATCAGCTACTTATAAAGATACGCAGTATTTT.

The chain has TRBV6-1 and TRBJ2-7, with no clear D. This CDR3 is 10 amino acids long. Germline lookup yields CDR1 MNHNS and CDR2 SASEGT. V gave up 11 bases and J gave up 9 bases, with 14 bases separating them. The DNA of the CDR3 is TGTGCCTCCCGGAGTGTGGGGCAGTACTTC. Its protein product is CASRSVGQYF.

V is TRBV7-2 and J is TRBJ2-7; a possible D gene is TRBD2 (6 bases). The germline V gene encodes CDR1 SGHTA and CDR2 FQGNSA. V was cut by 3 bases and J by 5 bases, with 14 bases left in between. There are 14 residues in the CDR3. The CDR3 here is CASSLRTTPDEQYF. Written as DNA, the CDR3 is TGTGCCAGCAGCTTGAGGACTACCCCAGACGAGCAGTACTTC.

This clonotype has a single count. The CDR3 bases are TGTGCCAGCAGTTACATAGGTGTTGGGGGCAATCAGCCCCAGCATTTT. It translates to CASSYIGVGGNQPQHF. J is TRBJ1-5 and V is TRBV6-6; no definite D call. The CDR3 totals 16 residues. The V and J ends lost 2 bases and 2 bases respectively, with 13 bases between them. CDR1 and CDR2 from the germline V gene are MNHNY and SVGAGI (reference sequence).

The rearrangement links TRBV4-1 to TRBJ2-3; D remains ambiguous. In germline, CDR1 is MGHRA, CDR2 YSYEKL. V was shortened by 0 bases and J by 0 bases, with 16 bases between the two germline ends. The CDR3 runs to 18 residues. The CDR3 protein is CASSQEGQRASSTDTQYF. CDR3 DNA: TGCGCCAGCAGCCAAGAGGGCCAGCGAGCTTCTAGCACAGATACGCAGTATTTT.

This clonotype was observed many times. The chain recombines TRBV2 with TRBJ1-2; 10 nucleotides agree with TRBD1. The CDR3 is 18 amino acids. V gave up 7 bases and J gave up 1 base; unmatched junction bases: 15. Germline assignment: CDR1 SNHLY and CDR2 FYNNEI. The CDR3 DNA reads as TGTGCCAGCAAAGACCACGGGACAGGGGTCTCGGTTAACTATGGCTACACCTTC. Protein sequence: CASKDHGTGVSVNYGYTF.

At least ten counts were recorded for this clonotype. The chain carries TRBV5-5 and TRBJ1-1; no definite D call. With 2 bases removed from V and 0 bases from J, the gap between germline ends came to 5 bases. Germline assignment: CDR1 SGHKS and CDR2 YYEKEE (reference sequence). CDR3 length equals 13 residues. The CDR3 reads CASSFRLNTEAFF. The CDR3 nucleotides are TGTGCCAGCAGCTTCAGATTGAACACTGAAGCTTTCTTT. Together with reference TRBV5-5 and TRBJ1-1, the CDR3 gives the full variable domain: DAGVTQSPTHLIKTRGQQVTLRCSPISGHKSVSWYQQVLGQGPQFIFQYYEKEERGRGNFPDRFSARQFPNYSSELNVNALLLGDSALYLCASSFRLNTEAFFGQGTRLTVV.

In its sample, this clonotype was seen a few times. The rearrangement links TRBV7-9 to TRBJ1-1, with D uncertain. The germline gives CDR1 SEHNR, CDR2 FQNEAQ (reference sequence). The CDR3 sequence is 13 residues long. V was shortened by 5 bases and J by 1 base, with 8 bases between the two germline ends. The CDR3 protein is CASSPDQNTEAFF. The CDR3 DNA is TGTGCCAGCAGCCCCGACCAGAACACTGAAGCTTTCTTT.

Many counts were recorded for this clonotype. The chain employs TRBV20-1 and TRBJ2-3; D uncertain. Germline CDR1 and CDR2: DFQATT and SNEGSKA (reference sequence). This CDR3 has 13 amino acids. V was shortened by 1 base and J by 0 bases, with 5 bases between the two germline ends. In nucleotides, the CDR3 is TGCAGTGCTAGAGTTGGGAGCACAGATACGCAGTATTTT. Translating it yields CSARVGSTDTQYF.

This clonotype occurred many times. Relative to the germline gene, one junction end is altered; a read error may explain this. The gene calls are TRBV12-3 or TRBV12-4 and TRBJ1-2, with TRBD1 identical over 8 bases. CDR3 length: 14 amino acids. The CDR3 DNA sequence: TGTGCCAGCAGCTTAGACAGGGGTTCCTATGGCTACACCTTC. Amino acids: CASSLDRGSYGYTF.

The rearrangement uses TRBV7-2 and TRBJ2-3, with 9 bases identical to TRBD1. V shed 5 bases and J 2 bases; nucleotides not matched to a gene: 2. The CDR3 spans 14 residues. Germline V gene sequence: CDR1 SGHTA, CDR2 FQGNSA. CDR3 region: CASSIQGATDTQYF. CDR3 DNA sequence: TGTGCCAGCAGCATACAGGGGGCCACAGATACGCAGTATTTT.